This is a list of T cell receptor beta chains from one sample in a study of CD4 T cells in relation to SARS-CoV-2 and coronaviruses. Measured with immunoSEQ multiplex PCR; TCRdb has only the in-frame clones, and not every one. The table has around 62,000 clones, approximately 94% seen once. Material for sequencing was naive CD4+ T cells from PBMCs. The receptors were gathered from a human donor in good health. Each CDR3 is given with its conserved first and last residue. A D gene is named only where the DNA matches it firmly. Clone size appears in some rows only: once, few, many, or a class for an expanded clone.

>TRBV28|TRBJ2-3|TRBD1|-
CASSYPPGQGFLGFLSTDTQYF
TGTGCCAGCAGTTACCCGCCGGGACAGGGTTTCCTAGGATTTCTAAGCACAGATACGCAGTATTTT
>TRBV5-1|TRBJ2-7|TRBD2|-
CASSRAVGGGGEQYF
TGCGCCAGCAGCCGGGCCGTGGGCGGGGGTGGGGAGCAGTACTTC
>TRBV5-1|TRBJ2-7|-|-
CASSPGTGSYEQYF
TGCGCCAGCAGCCCCGGGACGGGTTCCTACGAGCAGTACTTC
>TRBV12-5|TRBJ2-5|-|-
CASGLGRGETQYF
TGTGCTAGTGGTTTGGGGAGGGGCGAGACCCAGTACTTC
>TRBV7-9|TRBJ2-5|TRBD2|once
CASSVGLAGGGQETQYF
TGTGCCAGCAGCGTCGGACTAGCGGGAGGGGGGCAAGAGACCCAGTACTTC
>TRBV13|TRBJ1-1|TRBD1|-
CASSLGFGGTGTTEAFF
TGTGCCAGCAGCCTAGGCTTCGGGGGGACAGGGACTACTGAAGCTTTCTTT
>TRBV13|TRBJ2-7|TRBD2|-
CASSSASAGGLDYEQYF
TGTGCCAGCAGCTCAGCCTCGGCGGGAGGTCTGGACTACGAGCAGTACTTC
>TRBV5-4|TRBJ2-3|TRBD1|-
CASSTDRVGTQYF
TGTGCCAGCAGCACTGACAGGGTTGGTACGCAGTATTTT
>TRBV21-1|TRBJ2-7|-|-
CASSKAGAWGEQYF
TGTGCCAGCAGCAAGGCGGGAGCTTGGGGAGAGCAGTACTTC
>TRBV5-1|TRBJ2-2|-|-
CASRLRGLGTGELFF
TGCGCCAGCAGACTTAGGGGATTGGGGACCGGGGAGCTGTTTTTT
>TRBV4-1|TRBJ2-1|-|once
CASSQVWGSSGNEQFF
TGCGCCAGCAGCCAAGTGTGGGGCAGCTCCGGGAATGAGCAGTTCTTC
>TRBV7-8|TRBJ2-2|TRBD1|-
CASSVQAGTANTGELFF
TGTGCCAGCAGCGTCCAAGCCGGGACAGCAAACACCGGGGAGCTGTTTTTT
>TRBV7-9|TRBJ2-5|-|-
CASSKLALGTQYF
TGTGCCAGCAGCAAACTGGCCCTGGGGACCCAGTACTTC
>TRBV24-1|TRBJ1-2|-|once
CATSDFTGNGYTF
TGTGCCACCAGTGACTTTACAGGGAACGGCTACACCTTC
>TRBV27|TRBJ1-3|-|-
CASSFLGSPGNTIYF
TGTGCCAGCAGTTTTCTGGGGTCCCCTGGAAACACCATATATTTT
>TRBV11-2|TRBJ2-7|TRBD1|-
CASSPPPGTGVYEQYF
TGTGCCAGCAGCCCTCCCCCCGGGACAGGGGTGTACGAGCAGTACTTC
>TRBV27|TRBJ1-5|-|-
CASSNQQGGQPQHF
TGTGCCAGCAGTAACCAACAGGGTGGCCAGCCCCAGCATTTT
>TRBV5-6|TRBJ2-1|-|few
CASSLNNEQFF
TGTGCCAGCAGCCTAAACAATGAGCAGTTCTTC
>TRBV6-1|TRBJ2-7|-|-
CASSLQDSYEQYF
TGTGCCAGCAGCCTACAGGATTCCTACGAGCAGTACTTC
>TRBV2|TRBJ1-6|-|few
CASTRVTGTSPLHF
TGTGCCAGCACCAGGGTAACAGGGACTTCACCCCTCCACTTT
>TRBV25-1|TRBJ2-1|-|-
CASSEYGSGRLYNEQFF
TGTGCCAGCAGTGAATATGGTAGCGGCCGATTATACAATGAGCAGTTCTTC
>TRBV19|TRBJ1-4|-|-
CASSIGLSNEKLFF
TGTGCCAGTAGTATAGGGCTCAGTAATGAAAAACTGTTTTTT
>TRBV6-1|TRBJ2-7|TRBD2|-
CASSEELAGAGEQYF
TGTGCCAGCAGTGAAGAACTAGCGGGAGCGGGGGAGCAGTACTTC
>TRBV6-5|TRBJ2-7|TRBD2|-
CASSSGTGGPYEQYF
TGTGCCAGCAGTTCAGGGACGGGGGGGCCCTACGAGCAGTACTTC
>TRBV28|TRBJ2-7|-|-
CASSLYPGPSYEQYF
TGTGCCAGCAGTTTATATCCAGGGCCCTCCTACGAGCAGTACTTC
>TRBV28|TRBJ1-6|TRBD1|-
CASSLGQAHNSPLHF
TGTGCCAGCAGCTTGGGACAGGCCCATAATTCACCCCTCCACTTT
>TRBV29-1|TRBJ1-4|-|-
CSVEQVVNEKLFF
TGCAGCGTTGAGCAGGTTGTTAATGAAAAACTGTTTTTT
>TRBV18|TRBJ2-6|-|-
CASSPKGGDGANVLTF
TGTGCCAGCTCACCAAAGGGGGGTGATGGGGCCAACGTCCTGACTTTC
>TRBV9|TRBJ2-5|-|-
CASSVAARGGQETQYF
TGTGCCAGCAGCGTAGCGGCTAGAGGGGGACAAGAGACCCAGTACTTC
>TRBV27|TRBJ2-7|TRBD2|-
CASKLGTSGSLGEQYF
TGTGCCAGCAAGCTTGGGACTAGCGGGAGTTTGGGTGAGCAGTACTTC